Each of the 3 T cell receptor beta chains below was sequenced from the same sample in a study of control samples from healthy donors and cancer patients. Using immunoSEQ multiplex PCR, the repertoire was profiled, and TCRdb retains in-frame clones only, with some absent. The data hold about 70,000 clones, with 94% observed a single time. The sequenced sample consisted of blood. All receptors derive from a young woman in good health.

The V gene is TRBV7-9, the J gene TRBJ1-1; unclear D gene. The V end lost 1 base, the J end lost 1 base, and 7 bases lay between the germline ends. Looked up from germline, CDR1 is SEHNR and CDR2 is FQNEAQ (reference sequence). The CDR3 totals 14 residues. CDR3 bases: TGTGCCAGCAGCTTAGGACGGGAGAACACTGAAGCTTTCTTT. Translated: CASSLGRENTEAFF.

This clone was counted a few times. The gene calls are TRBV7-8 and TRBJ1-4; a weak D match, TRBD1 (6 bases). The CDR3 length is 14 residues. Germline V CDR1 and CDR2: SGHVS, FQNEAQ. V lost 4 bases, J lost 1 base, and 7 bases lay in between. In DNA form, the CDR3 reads TGTGCCAGCAGCTACAGGGAAACTAATGAAAAACTGTTTTTT. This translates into CASSYRETNEKLFF.

The CDR3 sequence is CAWGDSTVEQYF. For the CDR3, the DNA is TGTGCCTGGGGGGACTCCACGGTGGAGCAGTACTTC. The chain employs TRBV30 and TRBJ2-7, with D perhaps TRBD2 (6 bases). The V end lost 5 bases, the J end lost 7 bases, and 15 bases lay between the germline ends. The CDR3 is made up of 12 amino acids. The germline V gene encodes CDR1 GTSNPN and CDR2 SVGIG (reference sequence).